Below are 26 T cell receptor beta chains sequenced from a single sample in a study of shared clonotypes between healthy human individuals. This table comes from immunoSEQ multiplex PCR, and its TCRdb copy is limited to in-frame clones, with some not included. The table has millions of clones, 85% to 95% seen once. The sequencing sample was made of naive CD4+ T cells sorted from blood. Sample subset: CD45RA+ positively selected. The receptors were sampled from a man aged 18 to 35 in good health.

This clone was counted once. The V call is TRBV2, the J call TRBJ2-5; 7 positions agree with TRBD2. The junction had 8 bases not matched to a gene; V was cut back by 4 bases and J by 3 bases. Germline CDR1 is SNHLY and CDR2 is FYNNEI. This CDR3 contains 15 residues. CDR3 amino acids: CASSGPGRGEETQYF. CDR3 DNA sequence: TGTGCCAGCAGTGGGCCGGGCCGGGGGGAAGAGACCCAGTACTTC.

The gene calls are TRBV5-1 and TRBJ1-2, with 9 bases aligning to TRBD1. The germline V gene encodes CDR1 SGHRS and CDR2 YFSETQ. This CDR3 contains 17 residues. The V segment lost 3 bases and the J segment 1 base; nucleotides outside the gene matches: 10. CDR3 amino acids: CASSSGQGSPLNYGYTF. The CDR3 coding sequence is TGCGCCAGCAGCTCGGGACAGGGCTCCCCACTTAACTATGGCTACACCTTC.

V gene TRBV5-1 combines with J gene TRBJ1-6; D is undetermined. Deletions cut 1 base from V and 6 bases from J, with 8 bases between. In germline, CDR1 is SGHRS, CDR2 YFSETQ. CDR3 length equals 14 residues. Here the CDR3 reads CASSLSSPNSPLHF. CDR3 DNA sequence: TGCGCCAGCAGCTTGAGCTCTCCTAATTCACCCCTCCACTTT.

This chain uses TRBV6-5 with TRBJ1-3; 7 positions match TRBD1. This CDR3 region has 15 residues. CDR1 MNHEY and CDR2 SVGAGI come from the germline V gene. J lost 2 bases, V lost 5 bases, and 6 bases had no gene match. In nucleotides, the CDR3 is TGTGCCAGCAGTAGGACGACAGGGACTGGAAACACCATATATTTT. Translation: CASSRTTGTGNTIYF.

Only one count was recorded for this clone. The J gene is TRBJ1-2, the V gene TRBV27; 11 bases agree with TRBD1. J gave up 6 bases and V 6 bases, and 6 bases lay outside the gene matches. The CDR3 runs 14 residues. Germline V gives CDR1 MNHEY, CDR2 SMNVEV (reference sequence). CDR3 amino acids: CASRPADRGHGYTF. The CDR3 bases are TGTGCCAGCAGGCCGGCGGACAGGGGGCATGGCTACACCTTC.

The rearrangement links TRBV2 to TRBJ1-2; maybe TRBD1 (6 bases). CDR3 length: 15 residues. The germline V gene has CDR1 SNHLY and CDR2 FYNNEI. V was cut by 5 bases and J by 2 bases, with 15 bases left in between. CDR3 coding DNA: TGTGCCAGCAGTCCCTCGACAGGCCTCAACTATGGCTACACCTTC. This codes for CASSPSTGLNYGYTF.

To note about this clone: The sample has other DNA sequences that encode this CDR3 too. In DNA form, the CDR3 reads TGTGCCAGCAGTTCTAGCGGGAGCACAGATACGCAGTATTTT. This sequence encodes CASSSSGSTDTQYF. This chain uses TRBV28 with TRBJ2-3, with 8 bases identical to TRBD2. CDR1 is MDHEN and CDR2 is SYDVKM in the germline V gene. There are 14 residues in the CDR3. Losses at the gene ends were 4 bases for V and 0 bases for J; bases not matched to a gene: 0. Full variable domain (outside the CDR3, taken from reference TRBV28 and TRBJ2-3): DVKVTQSSRYLVKRTGEKVFLECVQDMDHENMFWYRQDPGLGLRLIYFSYDVKMKEKGDIPEGYSVSREKKERFSLILESASTNQTSMYLCASSSSGSTDTQYFGPGTRLTVL.

This chain uses TRBV27 with TRBJ2-1; perhaps TRBD2 as D (6 bases). V gave up 4 bases and J gave up 9 bases, with 10 bases separating them. The CDR3 covers 12 residues. The germline CDR1 and CDR2 sequences are MNHEY and SMNVEV (reference sequence). CDR3: CASSSGLVEQFF. The CDR3, as DNA: TGTGCCAGCAGTTCGGGACTGGTTGAGCAGTTCTTC.

This clone appeared a few times. CDR3 region: CASSTTGGGHSNQPQHF. Here the CDR3 DNA reads TGTGCCAGTAGTACCACCGGAGGGGGCCATAGCAATCAGCCCCAGCATTTT. V is TRBV19 and J is TRBJ1-5; 7 bases are shared with TRBD1. CDR1 and CDR2 (germline): LNHDA, SQIVND (reference sequence). The CDR3 loop spans 17 amino acids. V was pared by 4 bases and J by 0 bases, with 9 bases of the junction left unmatched.

CDR3 DNA: TGTGCCAGCAGCTCCGGGACTAGCGGGGGTAGCACAGATACGCAGTATTTT. Its protein is CASSSGTSGGSTDTQYF. V is TRBV5-4 and J is TRBJ2-3; TRBD2 matches 14 bases. This CDR3 has 17 amino acids. Germline CDR1 is SGHNT and CDR2 is YYREEE (reference sequence). J was trimmed by 0 bases and V by 3 bases; bases with no gene match: 3.

The genes are TRBV29-1 and TRBJ2-3; D uncertain. The CDR3 has 14 amino acids. V lost 4 bases and J 5 bases, leaving 16 bases between the germline ends. CDR1 is SQVTM and CDR2 is ANQGSEA in the germline V gene. For the CDR3, the DNA is TGCAGCGTTGCACCGAGGCTCGGCAAAGATACGCAGTATTTT. It specifies CSVAPRLGKDTQYF.

V gene TRBV6-5 combines with J gene TRBJ2-5; TRBD2 matches 10 bases. V shed 7 bases, J shed 10 bases, and the junction held 12 bases outside the gene matches. CDR3 length equals 14 residues. Germline CDR1 is MNHEY and CDR2 is SVGAGI. The CDR3 region is CASTRAGGPGIQYF. DNA of the CDR3: TGTGCCAGCACTAGAGCGGGAGGGCCGGGTATCCAGTACTTC.

The rearrangement uses TRBV18 and TRBJ2-3; D is unclear. CDR1 is KGHSH and CDR2 is LQKENI in the germline V gene. Trimming left V 1 base short and J 0 bases short, with 11 bases between. CDR3 length: 16 residues. CDR3 region: CASSPQAIGSTDTQYF. CDR3 sequence (DNA): TGTGCCAGCTCACCACAAGCGATTGGAAGCACAGATACGCAGTATTTT. Supplemented by reference TRBV18 and TRBJ2-3, the full variable domain reads NAGVMQNPRHLVRRRGQEARLRCSPMKGHSHVYWYRQLPEEGLKFMVYLQKENIIDESGMPKERFSAEFPKEGPSILRIQQVVRGDSAAYFCASSPQAIGSTDTQYFGPGTRLTVL.

With regard to this clone: The same CDR3 arises from other DNA sequences in this sample as well. The gene calls are TRBV6-5 and TRBJ1-6; a weak D match, TRBD1 (6 bases). Germline CDR1 reads MNHEY; CDR2 reads SVGAGI. V lost 9 bases and J 7 bases, leaving 13 bases between the germline ends. There are 13 residues in the CDR3. The CDR3 coding sequence is TGTGCCAGTAGAGGACAGTCAAATTCACCCCTCCACTTT. This translates into CASRGQSNSPLHF.

This sequence joins TRBV25-1 and TRBJ2-3, with 9 bases identical to TRBD2. Losses at the gene ends were 11 bases for V and 2 bases for J; bases not matched to a gene: 5. This CDR3 comprises 13 residues. The germline V gene has CDR1 MGHDK and CDR2 SYGVNS. CDR3 in DNA: TGTGCCGCGGGAGGGGGGAACACAGATACGCAGTATTTT. Its translation: CAAGGGNTDTQYF.

This clone came up a few times. The chain is built from TRBV19 and TRBJ1-1; D is possibly TRBD1 (5 bases). The CDR3 loop spans 15 amino acids. Trimming removed 1 base from V and 6 bases from J, with 15 bases in between. CDR1 is LNHDA and CDR2 is SQIVND in the germline V gene (reference sequence). DNA of the CDR3: TGTGCCAGTAGTATAGGCCTCCAGGGTACGGCTGAAGCTTTCTTT. It yields the protein CASSIGLQGTAEAFF.

The CDR3 region has the DNA TGTGCCAGCAGCGGGGGGTCTAACTATGGCTACACCTTC. Its translation is CASSGGSNYGYTF. The gene calls are TRBV6-6 and TRBJ1-2; D might be TRBD1 (5 bases). There are 13 residues in the CDR3. Germline CDR1 and CDR2: MNHNY and SVGAGI (reference sequence). V lost 6 bases and J 0 bases, leaving 8 bases between the germline ends.

The rearrangement joins TRBV11-3 to TRBJ2-3, with 9 bases lining up with TRBD2. CDR3 length: 12 amino acids. V shed 5 bases and J 10 bases; nucleotides not matched to a gene: 4. From germline, CDR1 is SGHNT and CDR2 YENEEA. The CDR3 protein is CASSQGTSPQYF. The CDR3 DNA sequence: TGTGCCAGCAGCCAAGGGACTAGCCCGCAGTATTTT.

V gene TRBV7-3 combines with J gene TRBJ2-3; 10 bases fit TRBD1. J gave up 2 bases and V 5 bases, and 4 bases lay outside the gene matches. This CDR3 comprises 15 residues. The germline CDR1 and CDR2 sequences are SGHTA and FQGTGA. CDR3 amino acids: CASSAGTGVTDTQYF. The CDR3, as DNA: TGTGCCAGCAGCGCAGGGACAGGGGTCACAGATACGCAGTATTTT. The full variable domain, completed using reference TRBV7-3 and TRBJ2-3, is GAGVSQTPSNKVTEKGKYVELRCDPISGHTALYWYRQSLGQGPEFLIYFQGTGAADDSGLPNDRFFAVRPEGSVSTLKIQRTERGDSAVYLCASSAGTGVTDTQYFGPGTRLTVL.

This clone was observed many times. The chain carries TRBV9 and TRBJ1-5; 8 nucleotides match TRBD1. The CDR3 contains 14 residues. Germline CDR1 reads SGDLS; CDR2 reads YYNGEE. Unmatched junction bases numbered 5, after V lost 2 bases and J lost 7 bases. CDR3 bases: TGTGCCAGCAGCGTTGACAGGGGAGAGCAGCCCCAGCATTTT. It codes for CASSVDRGEQPQHF. Looking up the rest from reference TRBV9 and TRBJ1-5 gives the full variable domain: DSGVTQTPKHLITATGQRVTLRCSPRSGDLSVYWYQQSLDQGLQFLIQYYNGEERAKGNILERFSAQQFPDLHSELNLSSLELGDSALYFCASSVDRGEQPQHFGDGTRLSIL.

This clone was counted a few times. Other nucleotide sequences from this sample produce the same CDR3. V and J are TRBV6-5 and TRBJ1-2, with 10 bases identical to TRBD1. The CDR3 is 13 amino acids. Trimming cost V 5 bases and J 4 bases; bases outside gene matches: 1. Germline V CDR1 and CDR2: MNHEY, SVGAGI. CDR3 sequence reads: CASSRTGGYGYTF. The CDR3 DNA reads TGTGCCAGCAGTCGGACAGGGGGCTATGGCTACACCTTC.

This clone appeared a single time. The gene calls are TRBV7-9 and TRBJ2-7; D not certain. Trimming took 0 bases from V and 6 from J, leaving 3 bases between them. Germline V gives CDR1 SEHNR, CDR2 FQNEAQ (reference sequence). This CDR3 region has 11 residues. The CDR3 region has the DNA TGTGCCAGCAGCTTAGCCCGCGAGCAGTACTTC. Translating it yields CASSLAREQYF.

This chain connects TRBV7-2 to TRBJ2-3, with 9 bases that match TRBD2. Germline CDR1 SGHTA, CDR2 FQGNSA. Trimming took 5 bases from V and 2 from J; bases not matched to a gene: 8. The CDR3 extends over 16 amino acids. CDR3 region: CASSTLAGTFTDTQYF. The CDR3 coding sequence is TGTGCCAGCAGCACCCTAGCGGGGACCTTCACAGATACGCAGTATTTT. Filled out from reference TRBV7-2 and TRBJ2-3, the complete variable domain reads GAGVSQSPSNKVTEKGKDVELRCDPISGHTALYWYRQSLGQGLEFLIYFQGNSAPDKSGLPSDRFSAERTGGSVSTLTIQRTQQEDSAVYLCASSTLAGTFTDTQYFGPGTRLTVL.

This chain joins TRBV5-1 and TRBJ2-4; 9 bases map to TRBD1. This CDR3 comprises 14 residues. CDR1 is SGHRS, CDR2 YFSETQ, per germline. V lost 4 bases to trimming and J lost 7 bases; unmatched junction nucleotides: 6. As DNA, the CDR3 is TGCGCCAGCAGCCAGGGACAGGGTACGAACATTCAGTACTTC. As protein: CASSQGQGTNIQYF.

This clone was counted at least ten times. The chain recombines TRBV2 with TRBJ1-4; a weak D match, TRBD1 (5 bases). Germline loops: CDR1 SNHLY, CDR2 FYNNEI. This CDR3 has 14 amino acids. V was shortened by 6 bases and J by 7 bases, with 15 bases between the two germline ends. This CDR3 is CASRGTAVAEKLFF. CDR3 bases: TGTGCCAGCAGGGGGACGGCAGTGGCTGAAAAACTGTTTTTT.

This clone appeared many times. Other nucleotide sequences in the sample specify the same CDR3. The chain couples TRBV18 to TRBJ1-3, with D uncertain. With 3 bases removed from V and 8 bases from J, the gap between germline ends came to 11 bases. Germline V gene data show CDR1 as KGHSH and CDR2 as LQKENI. The CDR3 consists of 13 residues. The CDR3 nucleotides read TGTGCCAGCTCACCGGGTACGCGGGACACCATATATTTT. Residues: CASSPGTRDTIYF.